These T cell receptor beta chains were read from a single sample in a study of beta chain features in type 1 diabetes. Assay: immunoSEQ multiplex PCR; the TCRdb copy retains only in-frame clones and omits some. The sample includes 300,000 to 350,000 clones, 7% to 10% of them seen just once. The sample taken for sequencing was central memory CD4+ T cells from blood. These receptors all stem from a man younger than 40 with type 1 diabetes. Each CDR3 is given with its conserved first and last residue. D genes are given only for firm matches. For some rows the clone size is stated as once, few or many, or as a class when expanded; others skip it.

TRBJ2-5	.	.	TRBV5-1	CASSLVAVKQETQYF	TGCGCCAGCAGCTTGGTGGCGGTGAAGCAAGAGACCCAGTACTTC
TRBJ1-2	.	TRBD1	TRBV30	CAWSKAGGAPNYGYTF	TGTGCCTGGAGTAAGGCAGGGGGCGCCCCTAACTATGGCTACACCTTC
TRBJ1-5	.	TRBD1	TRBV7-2	CASSHPDRGPQPQHF	TGTGCCAGCAGTCATCCCGACAGGGGGCCTCAGCCCCAGCATTTT
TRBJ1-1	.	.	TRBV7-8	CASSFSSGNTEAFF	TGTGCCAGCAGCTTTAGTTCAGGGAACACTGAAGCTTTCTTT
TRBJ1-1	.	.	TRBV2	CASSRTDYEAFF	TGTGCCAGCAGTAGGACAGACTATGAAGCTTTCTTT
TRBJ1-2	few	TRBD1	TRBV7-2	CASSLVGGGNYGYTF	TGTGCCAGCAGCCTAGTGGGAGGGGGCAACTATGGCTACACCTTC
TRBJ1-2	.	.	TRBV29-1	CSVEDRGRDYGYTF	TGCAGCGTTGAAGATAGGGGAAGGGACTATGGCTACACCTTC
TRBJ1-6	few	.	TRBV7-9	CASSLGRTLHF	TGTGCCAGCAGCTTAGGGAGAACCCTCCACTTT
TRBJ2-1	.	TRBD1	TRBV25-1	CASSGTGRNEQFF	TGTGCCAGCAGTGGGACAGGGAGGAATGAGCAGTTCTTC
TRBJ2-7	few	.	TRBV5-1	CASSPPGWGGDEQYF	TGCGCCAGCAGCCCCCCAGGGTGGGGGGGCGACGAGCAGTACTTC
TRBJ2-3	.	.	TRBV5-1	CASSLDDFRRDTQYF	TGCGCCAGCAGCTTGGACGATTTTCGTAGGGATACGCAGTATTTT
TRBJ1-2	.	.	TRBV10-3	CAISERGSEYGYTF	TGTGCCATCAGTGAGAGGGGATCCGAGTATGGCTACACCTTC
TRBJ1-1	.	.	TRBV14	CASSQTLNTEAFF	TGTGCCAGCAGCCAAACCCTGAACACTGAAGCTTTCTTT
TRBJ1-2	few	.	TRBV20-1	CSADGTANLRF	TGCAGTGCCGACGGGACGGCTAATCTGAGGTTC
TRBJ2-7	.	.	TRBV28	CASSFERGQYF	TGTGCCAGCAGTTTCGAGCGAGGGCAGTACTTC
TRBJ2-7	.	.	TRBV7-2	CASSPTGVGLRDYEQYF	TGTGCCAGCAGCCCCACTGGTGTGGGGTTACGGGACTACGAGCAGTACTTC
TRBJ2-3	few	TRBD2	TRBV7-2	CASSPGLAGDTDTQYF	TGTGCCAGCAGCCCAGGACTAGCGGGGGACACAGATACGCAGTATTTT
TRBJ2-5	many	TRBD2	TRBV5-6	CASSPGGLRGTQYF	TGTGCCAGCAGCCCGGGGGGACTAAGAGGGACCCAGTACTTC
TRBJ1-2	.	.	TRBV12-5	CASGLGSEVGYTF	TGTGCTAGTGGTTTGGGTAGCGAGGTTGGCTACACCTTC
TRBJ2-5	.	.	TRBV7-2	CASSSFLGQYF	TGTGCCAGCAGCTCCTTTTTGGGCCAGTACTTC
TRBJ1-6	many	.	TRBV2	CASSPTERNSPLHF	TGTGCCAGCAGTCCCACAGAAAGGAATTCACCCCTCCACTTT
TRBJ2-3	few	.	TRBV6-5	CASSDGQSTDTQYF	TGTGCCAGCAGTGACGGACAGAGCACAGATACGCAGTATTTT
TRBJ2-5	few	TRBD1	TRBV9	CASSPNTGGRETQYF	TGTGCCAGCAGCCCAAATACAGGGGGCCGCGAGACCCAGTACTTC
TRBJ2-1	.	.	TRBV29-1	CSVEDNLAEQFF	TGCAGCGTTGAAGACAACCTAGCAGAGCAGTTCTTC
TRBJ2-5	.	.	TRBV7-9	CASSLNWVETQYF	TGTGCCAGCAGCCTCAACTGGGTAGAGACCCAGTACTTC
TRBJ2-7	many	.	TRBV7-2	CASSPEQARFDEQYF	TGTGCCAGCAGTCCGGAACAGGCGCGGTTCGACGAGCAGTACTTC
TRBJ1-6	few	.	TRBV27	CASSLSSSGPRLNSPLHF	TGTGCCAGCAGTTTATCGTCTTCGGGACCGCGCCTTAATTCACCCCTCCACTTT
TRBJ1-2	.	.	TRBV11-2	CASSLSSYGYTF	TGTGCCAGCAGCTTATCAAGCTATGGCTACACCTTC